The rows below give T cell receptor beta chains drawn from one sample of a study of identical twins. Via MiXCR, TCRdb re-called the 5' RACE reads, giving one row per CDR3 protein. The sample carries approximately 260,000 distinct CDR3 sequences, about 8.3% recorded once. This sample was also put to use in a study of yellow fever vaccine responses in identical twins.

The sequencing sample was made of CD8+ T cells sorted from blood. Receptors were obtained from a woman under 30 in good health. The CDR3 runs from the conserved cysteine through the conserved F or W.

>TRBJ2-5|TRBV24-1|18
CATSDFQRGGPTVETQYF
>TRBJ2-3|TRBV12-3/TRBV12-4|16
CASSQQAGAGTDTQYF
>TRBJ2-7|TRBV4-1|16
CASSQGEGQGNYEQYF
>TRBJ2-7|TRBV11-2|16
CASSLAGTKVSYEQYF
>TRBJ2-3|TRBV11-1|16
CASSSRLAGGTDTQYF
>TRBJ2-2|TRBV15|14
CATSRAQEAGELFF
>TRBJ2-3|TRBV20-1|15
CSARDPNAPADTQYF
>TRBJ1-5|TRBV5-1|13
CASSLAWGQPQHF
>TRBJ2-7|TRBV20-1|19
CSAGARTSGRALTHHEQYF
>TRBJ1-1|TRBV6-4|13
CASSLTDNTEAFF
>TRBJ1-2|TRBV12-3/TRBV12-4|13
CASSLTVFYGYTF
>TRBJ2-5|TRBV27|13
CASSLDRKETQYF
>TRBJ2-2|TRBV6-2/TRBV6-3|21
CASSYPDGTSGRILYTGELFF
>TRBJ2-7|TRBV4-1|15
CASSQEPRSSYEQYF
>TRBJ2-5|TRBV6-2/TRBV6-3|15
CASSYSSGSAETQYF
>TRBJ2-7|TRBV11-3|14
CASSFANRPYEQYF
>TRBJ2-1|TRBV2|14
CANKDGRAYNEQFF
>TRBJ2-7|TRBV27|15
CASSLASGTSYEQYF
>TRBJ2-7|TRBV12-3/TRBV12-4|17
CASSRSPPGQGLYEQYF
>TRBJ2-4|TRBV4-1|13
CASSGTAENIQYF
>TRBJ2-4|TRBV7-2|16
CASSINIALAKNIQYF
>TRBJ2-7|TRBV7-8|15
CASSPPLAGVPEQYF
>TRBJ2-7|TRBV5-1|20
CASSLTVRDDWGVAGYEQYF
>TRBJ2-5|TRBV6-2/TRBV6-3|14
CASSYSGQRESQGF
>TRBJ1-2|TRBV6-1|13
CASSATANYGYTF
>TRBJ2-7|TRBV28|16
CASSYPRDTGSYEQYF
>TRBJ1-2|TRBV7-2|14
CASSPGQAHYGYTF
>TRBJ2-1|TRBV10-2|15
CASSETASSYNEQFF
>TRBJ2-7|TRBV15|12
CATSLTGYEQYF
>TRBJ2-1|TRBV9|13
CASSVGRVHEQFF
>TRBJ2-5|TRBV6-2/TRBV6-3|13
CASSYSYQETQYF
>TRBJ2-1|TRBV20-1|13
CSASVATPNEQFF
>TRBJ2-1|TRBV27|15
CASSLGLVGVGEQFF
>TRBJ2-5|TRBV15|17
CATSSRTTATFQETQYF
>TRBJ2-1|TRBV6-4|15
CASSEGDRAHNEQFF
>TRBJ1-1|TRBV6-1|14
CASSRDTGGTEAFF
>TRBJ2-7|TRBV29-1|13
CSVQQDISYEQYF
>TRBJ2-3|TRBV12-3/TRBV12-4|19
CASSTGQSDFMLSTDTQYF
>TRBJ2-1|TRBV6-5|17
CASSYSVPRPGLNEQFF
>TRBJ2-7|TRBV12-3/TRBV12-4|12
CASSSTDRDQYF
>TRBJ2-7|TRBV7-9|14
CASSFSGETYEQYF
>TRBJ2-1|TRBV11-1|18
CASSLANRDSRNYNEQFF
>TRBJ2-7|TRBV4-1|13
CASSQVRDYEQYF
>TRBJ2-2|TRBV6-1|14
CASSIRGGDGELFF
>TRBJ2-1|TRBV20-1|14
CSAKVGRNYNEQFF
>TRBJ2-7|TRBV6-5|14
CASSYGHNSYEQYF
>TRBJ2-7|TRBV7-9|13
CASSPSGAGEQYF
>TRBJ2-3|TRBV15|16
CATSRDQASGTDTQYF
>TRBJ2-7|TRBV10-3|14
CAITLGQGSYEQYF
>TRBJ2-5|TRBV20-1|13
CSAPDRVSETQYF
>TRBJ1-1|TRBV4-1|13
CASSQTGNTEAFF
>TRBJ2-7|TRBV4-3|15
CASSQEGREWYEQYF
>TRBJ2-2|TRBV10-1|15
CASRNSGSETGELFF
>TRBJ2-7|TRBV5-7|16
CASSFPAGGYLLRAYF
>TRBJ2-4|TRBV10-3|13
CAISDSGEHIQYF
>TRBJ2-2|TRBV15|15
CATSSGLRDTGELFF
>TRBJ2-1|TRBV5-4|12
CAISFEADEQFF
>TRBJ1-1|TRBV20-1|14
CSARGRELFTEAFF
>TRBJ2-1|TRBV20-1|14
CSAREGLTYNEQFF